This T cell receptor beta chain was recorded in a study of shared clonotypes between healthy human individuals (dated by TCRdb to 2018 to 2021). Some background on the complete study: Three men and a couple of women, aged 18 to 49 years, made up the cohort. Each donor's leukapheresis produced roughly between roughly 0.85 and 9 billion PBMCs. To estimate repertoire size and how much clonotype sharing occurs between individuals, the study deeply sequenced the blood TCR repertoires of roughly 5 healthy adults. Libraries were prepared and TCR repertoires were sequenced by different laboratories using diverse techniques, in order to increase sequencing depth and limit assay-specific biases.

The germline V gene supplies CDR1 SNHLY and CDR2 FYNNEI. At the junction V is shortened by 9 bases and J by 9 bases, with 17 bases in between. Reading from cysteine to phenylalanine, the CDR3 counts 12 amino acids. This entry keeps only the CDR3 DNA: 36 bases, framed from base 1. About this clone itself: Its antigen is still unknown. The record has no base qualities; no much larger clone is one base away.

Donors were healthy HIV-negative adults with no recently reported acute infections or vaccinations. Every donor was a Caucasian adult residing in Nashville, Tennessee, USA. For unsorted samples, approximately 89 million PBMCs were counted, and genomic DNA was extracted using the QIAamp DNA Blood Mini kit. Blood was collected by leukapheresis, and PBMCs were isolated by Ficoll-Histopaque density gradient centrifugation and then cryopreserved in liquid nitrogen vapor phase. Broader findings and caveats from the paper: Sampling was limited to blood, and TCR repertoires in tissue likely differ from TCR repertoires in blood. The small number of donors limited the genetic and exposure-history diversity represented. Pairwise subsampling led to the expectation that sequencing depth would affect the degree of clonotype sharing among donors.

TCR CDR3 regions were amplified from genomic DNA by multiplex PCR using the deep immunoSEQ assay. For each cell subset, the extracted genomic DNA was distributed evenly across all wells of several immunoSEQ 96-well plates, and each plate served as one replicate. For unsorted PBMC, each replicate PCR was loaded with approximately 320 ng genomic DNA, equivalent to tens of thousands of T cell genomes. Unsorted PBMC genomic DNA was sequenced across ten immunoSEQ deep assay plates. Purified libraries were measured with a Qubit 3.0 fluorometer, size-checked on a Bioanalyzer 2100, and measured again with the KAPA Library Quantification kit. Every immunoSEQ 96-well plate was sequenced on a dedicated single-read 150-cycle Illumina NextSeq 550 flow cell. On the authors' methods: Because the immunoSEQ output held only junctional sequences and lacked quality scores, the filtering could not match the filtering applied to full-length reads. To assign V/J genes and CDR3, sequences were annotated using PyIR, a Python wrapper for IgBLAST v1.9, with IMGT germline references. Reads were filtered out if the reads had weak V/J assignments (E-value above 1e-6), no CDR3, stop codons, out-of-frame junctions, or ambiguous translated residues. V3J clonotypes were defined as sequences sharing the same inferred V gene, J gene, and CDR3 amino acid sequence. Percentage overlap between repertoires was computed as shared unique clonotypes divided by the size of the smaller repertoire. Repertoire richness was assessed with RTK rarefaction, the Chao1 estimator, and Recon v2.1 estimates of unobserved clonotypes. In its TCRdb copy, this immuneACCESS table keeps in-frame sequences only and misses some clones. Where compared with another copy, unresolved V genes explain less than half of these, and the others have no known cause. The V and J calls and clone size come from that table; D and trimming were worked out from the DNA. The sample table holds roughly 480,000 clones, of which about 80% were seen once. The ten most abundant clones make up about 12% of the sample.

Sequencing input: PBMCs. The TCR originated in a middle-aged woman in good health. Some clones in this sample may be carry-over from other donors' samples. The receptor chain draws on TRBV2 and TRBJ2-5; a weak D assignment points to TRBD1 (6 bases agree). Here the CDR3 is given as CASTDSPESQYF. The nucleotides are TGTGCCAGTACGGACAGCCCCGAGTCCCAGTACTTC.